The 30 T cell receptor beta chains presented below share a single source sample, sequenced in a study of regulatory T cells in long-lasting Graves disease. The time point is: persistent/refractory GD, antithyroid drugs over 5 years with positive TRAb. Isolated PBMC RNA provided the starting material for the TCR library. HTBI primers from iRepertoire and Arm-PCR of CDR3 regions yielded the TCR beta libraries. TCRdb passed the multiplex PCR reads through MiXCR, listing each CDR3 protein once. The repertoire has 310,000 or so distinct CDR3 sequences, roughly 21% of them found once; the top ten carry roughly three fifths. This material consisted of peripheral blood mononuclear cells (PBMCs), taken when the disease was refractory, from a patient treated with antithyroid drugs. These receptors originate from a female donor with Graves disease.

This clonotype was picked up many times. The chain links TRBV6-1 to TRBJ1-2; D unresolved. CDR3 size: 13 residues. CDR1 and CDR2 (germline): MNHNS, SASEGT. Trimming left V 5 bases short and J 6 bases short, with 13 bases between. CDR3 sequence (DNA): TGTGCCAGCAGTCTCTTTAGTGGAAATGGCTACACCTTC. Amino acids: CASSLFSGNGYTF.

This clonotype was seen a few times. This sequence joins TRBV27 and TRBJ2-4; no clear D. V gave up 7 bases and J gave up 8 bases, with 9 bases separating them. The CDR3 is 11 residues long. Germline CDR1 and CDR2: MNHEY and SMNVEV (reference sequence). The CDR3 here is CASKSRDIQYF. DNA for the CDR3: TGTGCCAGCAAGTCGCGTGACATTCAGTACTTC.

This clonotype was recorded many times. V usage is TRBV12-3 or TRBV12-4 and J usage is TRBJ1-1; D unresolved. Trimming cost V 3 bases and J 1 base, with 3 bases left between them. The CDR3 runs 12 residues. The CDR3 coding sequence is TGTGCCAGCAGTTTCCAGAACACTGAAGCTTTCTTT. Protein product: CASSFQNTEAFF.

This clonotype was seen ten or more times. The chain combines TRBV29-1 with TRBJ2-5; D assignment may be TRBD1 or TRBD2 (7 bases each). The germline V and J ends were trimmed by 4 bases and 5 bases, with 17 bases remaining between them. CDR3 size: 14 residues. Looked up from germline, CDR1 is SQVTM and CDR2 is ANQGSEA. This CDR3 reads CSVGNPGGGETQYF. CDR3 sequence (DNA): TGCAGCGTTGGCAACCCAGGGGGAGGGGAGACCCAGTACTTC.

Many counts were recorded for this clonotype. CDR3 sequence (DNA): TGTGCCAGCAGTTTCCAAACGACAGGGTTTAATGAAAAACTGTTTTTT. Translating gives CASSFQTTGFNEKLFF. The gene calls are TRBV28 and TRBJ1-4; 7 nucleotides line up with TRBD1. The CDR3 runs to 16 residues. Germline V CDR1 and CDR2: MDHEN, SYDVKM. Trimming took 3 bases from V and 4 from J; bases not matched to a gene: 8.

The J gene is TRBJ1-4, the V gene TRBV4-3; TRBD1 agrees at 10 bases. The CDR3 totals 16 residues. CDR1 LGHNA and CDR2 YSLEER come from the germline V gene. The J segment lost 7 bases and the V segment lost 5 bases, leaving 10 bases of the junction unmatched. CDR3 DNA sequence: TGCGCCAGCAGCGCCCGGACAGGGGGGCCCTCTGAAAAACTGTTTTTT. As protein: CASSARTGGPSEKLFF.

This clonotype has just a few counts. The rearrangement uses TRBV20-1 and TRBJ1-6, with no clear D. CDR1 and CDR2 from the germline V gene are DFQATT and SNEGSKA (reference sequence). The CDR3 is 13 residues long. The V and J ends lost 6 bases and 0 bases respectively, with 6 bases between them. DNA of the CDR3: TGCAGTGCCCGGAGCTCCTATAATTCACCCCTCCACTTT. Its translation is CSARSSYNSPLHF.

The genes are TRBV28 and TRBJ2-7; D gene ambiguous. The V gene lost 3 bases and the J gene lost 3 bases, with 9 bases spanning the gap. Per germline, CDR1 MDHEN and CDR2 SYDVKM. The CDR3 runs to 13 residues. Here the CDR3 reads CASSLEQHYEQYF. The CDR3 region has the DNA TGTGCCAGCAGTTTGGAGCAGCACTACGAGCAGTACTTC.

The chain employs TRBV7-9 and TRBJ1-1, with D unresolved. This CDR3 contains 14 residues. V was pared by 4 bases and J by 0 bases, with 9 bases between. Germline assignment: CDR1 SEHNR and CDR2 FQNEAQ (reference sequence). CDR3 loop: CASSSDIMNTEAFF. The CDR3 coding sequence is TGTGCCAGCAGCTCCGACATCATGAACACTGAAGCTTTCTTT.

This clonotype was counted at least ten times. The genes are TRBV2 and TRBJ2-7; TRBD2 agrees at 7 bases. J lost 4 bases, V lost 4 bases, and 7 bases had no gene match. From germline, CDR1 is SNHLY and CDR2 FYNNEI. The length of the CDR3 is 14 residues. This chain's CDR3 is CASSAEREAYEQYF. The CDR3 DNA follows: TGTGCCAGCAGTGCCGAACGGGAGGCATACGAGCAGTACTTC.

V usage is TRBV12-3 or TRBV12-4 and J usage is TRBJ1-4; D possibly corresponds to TRBD1 (5 bases). The CDR3 contains 13 residues. Trimming left V 3 bases short and J 6 bases short, with 8 bases between. The CDR3 here is CASSLIGDEKLFF. The CDR3 DNA reads as TGTGCCAGCAGTTTGATAGGGGATGAAAAACTGTTTTTT.

This clonotype was counted many times. The V call is TRBV30, the J call TRBJ2-5, with 9 positions matching TRBD1. The J segment lost 5 bases and the V segment lost 1 base, leaving 8 bases of the junction unmatched. Germline values: CDR1 GTSNPN, CDR2 SVGIG (reference sequence). This CDR3 contains 15 residues. CDR3 nucleotides: TGTGCCTGGAGTGACGAGGACAGGGGTAGGGAGACCCAGTACTTC. Its protein is CAWSDEDRGRETQYF. Using reference TRBV30 and TRBJ2-5 for the parts outside the CDR3, the full variable domain is SQTIHQWPATLVQPVGSPLSLECTVEGTSNPNLYWYRQAAGRGLQLLFYSVGIGQISSEVPQNLSASRPQDRQFILSSKKLLLSDSGFYLCAWSDEDRGRETQYFGPGTRLLVL.

This clonotype was detected only a few times. V usage is TRBV30 and J usage is TRBJ2-2; D call uncertain. The CDR3 loop spans 13 amino acids. Trimming took 3 bases from V and 4 from J, leaving 9 bases between them. The germline gives CDR1 GTSNPN, CDR2 SVGIG (reference sequence). The CDR3 DNA reads TGTGCCTGGAGGTCCAGCGCCACCGGGGAGCTGTTTTTT. Its translation is CAWRSSATGELFF.

This clonotype was observed a few times. This chain connects TRBV6-5 to TRBJ2-1, with 11 bases identical to TRBD2. The ends lost 2 bases at V and 12 bases at J; junction bases unmatched: 9. The CDR3 length is 15 residues. The germline gives CDR1 MNHEY, CDR2 SVGAGI. CDR3 DNA: TGTGCCAGCAGTTACGGCCGGCTAGCGGGAGGTGGGCAGTTCTTC. Its translation: CASSYGRLAGGGQFF.

This clonotype was recorded a few times. A read error may be the cause here, since a much bigger clone is one base away. The V gene is TRBV6-1, the J gene TRBJ1-1, with 8 bases lining up with TRBD1. J was trimmed by 3 bases and V by 6 bases; bases with no gene match: 15. Germline assignment: CDR1 MNHNS and CDR2 SASEGT. This CDR3 is built from 17 residues. The CDR3 DNA follows: TGTGCCAGCAGCTTCCCCCGGGACAGGAACATGGACACTGAAGCTTTCTTT. It encodes CASSFPRDRNMDTEAFF.

This clonotype was seen many times. This chain connects TRBV2 to TRBJ1-5, with D unclear. The CDR3 loop spans 15 amino acids. V gave up 3 bases and J gave up 0 bases, with 9 bases separating them. Germline V gene data show CDR1 as SNHLY and CDR2 as FYNNEI. Here the CDR3 reads CASSDRQISNQPQHF. DNA for the CDR3: TGTGCCAGCAGTGATAGGCAGATTAGCAATCAGCCCCAGCATTTT. The full variable domain, in which reference TRBV2 and TRBJ1-5 provide the parts outside the CDR3, is EPEVTQTPSHQVTQMGQEVILRCVPISNHLYFYWYRQILGQKVEFLVSFYNNEISEKSEIFDDQFSVERPDGSNFTLKIRSTKLEDSAMYFCASSDRQISNQPQHFGDGTRLSIL.

This clonotype was detected many times. This sequence joins TRBV28 and TRBJ1-6; tentative D call: TRBD1 (6 bases). With 8 bases removed from V and 8 bases from J, the gap between germline ends came to 13 bases. The CDR3 spans 13 residues. The V gene's germline CDR1 is MDHEN and CDR2 SYDVKM. In DNA, the CDR3 is TGTGCCAGCTGGGGCAGGGGACATTCACCCCTCCACTTT. Protein: CASWGRGHSPLHF.

This clonotype has a handful of counts. The rearrangement joins TRBV20-1 to TRBJ1-5, with 7 positions matching TRBD1. The CDR3 extends over 16 amino acids. After removal of 3 bases from V and 1 base from J, the junction contained 9 bases not matched to a gene. The germline gives CDR1 DFQATT, CDR2 SNEGSKA (reference sequence). The CDR3 nucleotides read TGCAGTGCTAGTCCCAACAGGGGTTCAAGCAATCAGCCCCAGCATTTT. This codes for CSASPNRGSSNQPQHF.

The rearrangement joins TRBV20-1 to TRBJ2-2; TRBD1 might be the D (5 bases). This CDR3 has 14 residues. Trimming cost V 3 bases and J 0 bases, with 8 bases left between them. From germline, CDR1 is DFQATT and CDR2 SNEGSKA (reference sequence). The CDR3 reads CSASRESNTGELFF. DNA of the CDR3: TGCAGTGCTAGCAGGGAATCGAACACCGGGGAGCTGTTTTTT.

In this sample, this clonotype turned up a few times. This chain connects TRBV25-1 to TRBJ2-2, with TRBD1 identical over 10 bases. Trimming removed 7 bases from V and 6 bases from J; junction bases left unmatched: 8. The CDR3 runs to 15 residues. Germline assignment: CDR1 MGHDK and CDR2 SYGVNS. CDR3 bases: TGTGCCAGCATCTCCGGGACAGGGGAGGCCGGGGAGCTGTTTTTT. Its translation: CASISGTGEAGELFF.

The sample holds a few counts of this clonotype. The chain combines TRBV4-3 with TRBJ1-1; 7 bases fit TRBD1. In germline, CDR1 is LGHNA, CDR2 YSLEER. The junction had 7 bases not matched to a gene; V was cut back by 1 base and J by 5 bases. This CDR3 is 15 amino acids long. The CDR3 sequence is CASSQAGQELTEAFF. In nucleotides, the CDR3 is TGCGCCAGCAGCCAAGCCGGACAGGAGCTGACTGAAGCTTTCTTT.

The chain has TRBV3-1 and TRBJ2-1; no clear D. Germline-derived CDR1 and CDR2 are LGHDT and YNNKEL (reference sequence). Trimming removed 1 base from V and 5 bases from J, with 6 bases in between. CDR3 length equals 13 residues. The chain's CDR3 is CASSQVGNNEQFF. CDR3 bases: TGTGCCAGCAGCCAAGTGGGCAACAATGAGCAGTTCTTC.

Of note for this clonotype: A much larger clonotype is one base distant, so this may be a read error. V and J are TRBV6-2 or TRBV6-3 and TRBJ2-7; D call uncertain. Germline CDR1 reads MNHEY; CDR2 reads SVGEGT. CDR3 length: 16 amino acids. Trimming stripped 8 bases from V and 0 bases from J, with 20 bases between. The CDR3 is CASREAPPLSSYEQYF. The CDR3 region has the DNA TGTGCCAGCCGTGAAGCTCCCCCCCTCAGCTCCTACGAGCAGTACTTC.

In this sample, this clonotype turned up a few times. This chain's CDR3 is CASSPWVSGEQYF. CDR3 coding DNA: TGTGCCAGCAGCCCCTGGGTTAGCGGGGAGCAGTACTTC. V and J are TRBV3-1 and TRBJ2-7, with 7 bases aligning to TRBD2. The CDR3 has 13 residues. V trimming: 4 bases; J trimming: 7 bases; junction bases outside the gene matches: 7. The germline CDR1 and CDR2 sequences are LGHDT and YNNKEL (reference sequence).

In its sample, this clonotype was seen many times. J is TRBJ2-4 and V is TRBV18; 8 nucleotides align to TRBD2. The CDR3 totals 14 residues. With 4 bases clipped from V and 9 bases from J, the junction kept 8 bases outside the gene matches. The germline gives CDR1 KGHSH, CDR2 LQKENI. The chain's CDR3 is CASSLAGQEGIQYF. CDR3 DNA: TGTGCCAGCTCACTAGCGGGGCAGGAGGGCATTCAGTACTTC. Full variable domain (rest looked up from reference TRBV18 and TRBJ2-4): NAGVMQNPRHLVRRRGQEARLRCSPMKGHSHVYWYRQLPEEGLKFMVYLQKENIIDESGMPKERFSAEFPKEGPSILRIQQVVRGDSAAYFCASSLAGQEGIQYFGAGTRLSVL.

The chain has TRBV10-3 and TRBJ2-1; maybe TRBD2 (6 bases). Germline V CDR1 and CDR2: ENHRY, SYGVKD. Trimming removed 4 bases at V and 0 bases at J, with 13 bases between. The CDR3 sequence is 16 residues long. In DNA form, the CDR3 reads TGTGCCATCAGTGCCGTTTCGGGGGTCTCCTACAATGAGCAGTTCTTC. Residues: CAISAVSGVSYNEQFF.

The table lists this clonotype with a few counts. The CDR3 is CASSSRTSGEETQYF. CDR3 nucleotides: TGTGCCAGCAGCTCCAGGACTAGCGGCGAGGAGACCCAGTACTTC. The chain carries TRBV11-2 and TRBJ2-5; 10 bases fit TRBD2. The CDR3 is 15 residues long. Trimming removed 4 bases from V and 5 bases from J; junction bases left unmatched: 7. CDR1 SGHAT and CDR2 FQNNGV come from the germline V gene.

Only a few counts were recorded for this clonotype. The chain joins TRBV28 to TRBJ1-5; D perhaps matches TRBD1 (5 bases). Trimming left V 5 bases short and J 5 bases short, with 16 bases between. Germline values: CDR1 MDHEN, CDR2 SYDVKM. The CDR3 has 15 residues. The CDR3 DNA sequence: TGTGCCAGCAGTCCAAGATTTCAAGGGGATCAGCCCCAGCATTTT. It encodes CASSPRFQGDQPQHF.

This clonotype was seen repeatedly, ten times or more. The chain uses TRBV28 and TRBJ2-7; 10 nucleotides match TRBD2. The CDR3 runs to 17 residues. Losses at the gene ends were 5 bases for V and 3 bases for J; bases not matched to a gene: 13. The germline gives CDR1 MDHEN, CDR2 SYDVKM. The CDR3 DNA is TGTGCCAGCAGTCTGACGAGACTAGCGGGCCACCTCTACGAGCAGTACTTC. Its translation: CASSLTRLAGHLYEQYF.

This clonotype was counted many times. The chain uses TRBV3-1 and TRBJ1-5; unclear D gene. This CDR3 has 13 residues. From germline, CDR1 is LGHDT and CDR2 YNNKEL (reference sequence). The V and J ends lost 1 base and 3 bases respectively, with 4 bases between them. The CDR3 DNA reads TGTGCCAGCAGCCAAGCGGACAATCAGCCCCAGCATTTT. Amino acid sequence: CASSQADNQPQHF.